The entry below describes one TCR beta chain. Its antigen is unidentified. V was clipped by 8 bases and J by 8 bases; unmatched bases: 6. From germline, CDR1 is MNHEY and CDR2 SVGAGI. This CDR3 contains 12 residues. This sample is drawn from a study of CD8+ T cells in alopecia areata. Study at large: Patients remained on tofacitinib for 6 to 18 months and then went 6 months without it.

RNA extraction and reverse transcription yielded cDNA as sequencing template. Sequencing was performed with immunoSEQ multiplex PCR; in TCRdb, only in-frame clones are kept and a portion is missing. The sample shows 150,000 to 200,000 clones, about three fifths of them seen only once. Findings and limits, study-wide: Within the top 100, expanded CD8+ clones significantly decreased with tofacitinib, as did scalp clonality.

The treatment denotes: oral pan-JAK inhibitor, 5-10 mg twice daily. The study team obtained lesional scalp punch biopsies and peripheral blood from alopecia areata patients. Investigators sorted PBMCs to obtain both CD4+ and CD8+ T cells. This clonotype originated in a human donor with alopecia areata. Sequences were derived from CD4+ T cells sorted from blood, sampled at week 4, from a patient treated with tofacitinib. The gene calls are TRBV6-5 and TRBJ1-2, with 9 bases identical to TRBD1. The CDR3, as DNA: TGTGCCAGCCGAGGACAGGGGTTAGGCTACACCTTC. Protein product: CASRGQGLGYTF.